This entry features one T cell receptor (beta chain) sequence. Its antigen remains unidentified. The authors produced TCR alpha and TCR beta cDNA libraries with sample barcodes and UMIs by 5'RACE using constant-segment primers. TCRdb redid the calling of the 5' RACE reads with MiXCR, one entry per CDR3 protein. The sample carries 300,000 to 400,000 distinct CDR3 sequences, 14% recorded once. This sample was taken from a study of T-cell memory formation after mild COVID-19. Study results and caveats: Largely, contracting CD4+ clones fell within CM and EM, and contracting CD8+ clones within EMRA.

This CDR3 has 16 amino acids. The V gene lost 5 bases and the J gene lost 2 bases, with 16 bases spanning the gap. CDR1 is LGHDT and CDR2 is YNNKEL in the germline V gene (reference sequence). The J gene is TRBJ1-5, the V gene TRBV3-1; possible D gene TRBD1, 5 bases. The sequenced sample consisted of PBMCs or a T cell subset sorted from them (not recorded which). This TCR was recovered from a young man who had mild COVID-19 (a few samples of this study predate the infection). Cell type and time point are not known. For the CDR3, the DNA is TGTGCCAGCAGCTTGGGCCTAGGGGTAGGCAATCAGCCCCAGCATTTT. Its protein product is CASSLGLGVGNQPQHF.